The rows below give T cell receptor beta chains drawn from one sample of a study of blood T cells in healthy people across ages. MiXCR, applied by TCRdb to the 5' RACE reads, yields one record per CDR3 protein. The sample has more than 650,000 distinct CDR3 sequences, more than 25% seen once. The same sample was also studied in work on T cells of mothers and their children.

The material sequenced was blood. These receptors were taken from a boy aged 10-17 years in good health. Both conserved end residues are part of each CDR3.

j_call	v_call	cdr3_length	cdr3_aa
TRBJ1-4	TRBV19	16	CASSISGQGLYEKLFF
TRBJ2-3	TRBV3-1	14	CASSNFQDTDTQYF
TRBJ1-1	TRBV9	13	CASSVEGHTEAFF
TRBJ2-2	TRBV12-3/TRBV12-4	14	CASTPGGHTGELFF
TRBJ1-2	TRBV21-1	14	CASRSTFGDYGYTF
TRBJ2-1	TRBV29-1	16	CSVDSSGGVSYNEQFF
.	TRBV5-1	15	CASSLGSGHSYEQYF
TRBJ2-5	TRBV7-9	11	CASSWEETQYF
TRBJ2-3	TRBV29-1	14	CSAEADTGTDTQYF
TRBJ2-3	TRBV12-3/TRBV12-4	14	CASSTRTGADAQYF
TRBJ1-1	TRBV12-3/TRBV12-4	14	CASREQGRNTEAFF
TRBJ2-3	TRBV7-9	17	CASSTWTGGGAADTQYF
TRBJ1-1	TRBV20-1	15	CSARRWGRRNTEAFF
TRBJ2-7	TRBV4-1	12	CASSRGPFEQYF
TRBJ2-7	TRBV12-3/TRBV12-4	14	CASRPGLVSYEQYF
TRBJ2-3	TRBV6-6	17	CASSYSTGTVRTDTQYF
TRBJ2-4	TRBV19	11	CASSGRTLQYF
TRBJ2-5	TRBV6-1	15	CASSGQGGWLETQYF
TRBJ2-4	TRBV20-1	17	CSAVWLAGDVAKNIQYF
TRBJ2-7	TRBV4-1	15	CASSQDQTPGYEQYF
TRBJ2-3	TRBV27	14	CASRAGDNTDTQYF
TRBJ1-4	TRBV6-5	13	CASSYSRREKLFF
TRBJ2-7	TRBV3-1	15	CASSQGRAGAYEQYF
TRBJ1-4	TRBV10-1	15	CASSESGTGDEKLFF
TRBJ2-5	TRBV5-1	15	CASSLSGQVEETQYF
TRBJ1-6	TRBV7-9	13	CASSLEGNSPLHF
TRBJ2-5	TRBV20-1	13	CSASRDGSGTQYF
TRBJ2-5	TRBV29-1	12	CSVVGLDETQYF
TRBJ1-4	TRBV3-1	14	CASSYRDRLEKLFF
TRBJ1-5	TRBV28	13	CASSLPAGQPQHF
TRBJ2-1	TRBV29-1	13	CSVELGGYNEQFF
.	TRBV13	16	CASSPTGGRSSYEQYF
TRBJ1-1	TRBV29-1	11	CSVVTDTEAFF
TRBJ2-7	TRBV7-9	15	CASSSGGESSYEQYF
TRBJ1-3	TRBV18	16	CASSPPPGVHGNTIYF
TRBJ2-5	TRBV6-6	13	CASSDLGGETQYF
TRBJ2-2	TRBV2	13	CASSEESAGELFF
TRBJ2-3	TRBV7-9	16	CASSARDYLSTDTQYF
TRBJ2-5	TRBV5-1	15	CASSQRTGGEGTQYF
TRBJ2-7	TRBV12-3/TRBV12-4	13	CASSLGMSYEQYF
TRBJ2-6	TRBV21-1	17	CASSIRQPYSGANVLTF
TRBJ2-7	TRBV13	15	CASSRGRGQSYEQYF
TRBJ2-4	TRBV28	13	CASSSGGWNIQYF
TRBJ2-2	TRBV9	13	CASSAGSTGELFF
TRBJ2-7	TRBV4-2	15	CASSARTSGGYEQYF
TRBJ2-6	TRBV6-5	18	CASSYEGTGGSGANVLTF
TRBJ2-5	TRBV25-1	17	CASSVGQGATDQETQYF
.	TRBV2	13	CASSEPTGYEQYF
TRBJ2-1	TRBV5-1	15	CASSSGLLINSEQFF
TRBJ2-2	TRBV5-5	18	CASSLALRRGGRTGELFF
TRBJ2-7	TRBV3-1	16	CASSQSGASGPGEQHF
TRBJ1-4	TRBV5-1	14	CASGPGQGAEKLFF
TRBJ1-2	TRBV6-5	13	CASSYNRASGYTF
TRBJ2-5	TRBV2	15	CASSEFQGGAGTQYF
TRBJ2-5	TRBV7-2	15	CASSILAGDQETQYF
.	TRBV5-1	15	CASSLLWVDRGEQYF
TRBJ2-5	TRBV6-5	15	CASSYDGGQPNTQYF
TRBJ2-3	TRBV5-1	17	CASSPGLAGGLTDTQYF
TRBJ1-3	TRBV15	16	CATSRDRPPLGNTIYF